Reported below is one TCR beta chain. Its binding antigen is unknown. Base qualities were left out, and no much larger clone turns up one base away. Collaborating institutions collected whole blood in K2EDTA tubes following their own protocols. Collaborator samples were shipped for TCRbeta analysis as frozen whole blood, isolated PBMCs, or DNA extracted from either sample type. The CDR3 goes from the cysteine to the phenylalanine over 17 residues. Left in the record is the CDR3 DNA by itself, 51 bases read in frame from the first base. Unmatched junction bases come to 13, with V trimmed by 4 bases and J by 6 bases. CDR1 is given as LGHNA and CDR2 as YNFKEQ, both from the germline V gene. This sample was taken from a study of blood T cell repertoires in COVID-19 (dated by TCRdb to the early 2020s). Regarding the research as a whole: Samples from collaborators originated in the United States, Italy and Spain and spanned both the acute and convalescent phases of COVID-19. The repertoires were released in a freely available public database intended as a resource for research on the immune response to SARS-CoV-2. Deeply sampled blood TCRbeta repertoires from subjects exposed to, actively infected with, or recovered from COVID-19 were included in the dataset. The prospective study material was composed of cDNA or gDNA derived from T cells, B-cell-depleted T cells, or PBMCs. HLA class I and class II types, where available, came from metadata supplied by the sample provider rather than from assay-based typing. Samples came from the ongoing ImmuneRACE study (first 160 participants) plus 1,254 subjects from 6 global collaborators. Sample metadata almost always included a de-identified subject ID, COVID-19 status, age in years and sex.

What the study reported, not specific to this receptor: The amount of clinical and demographic metadata varied by source and participant and was provided uncurated.

The immunoSEQ Assay, a bias-controlled multiplex PCR, was used to amplify TCRbeta CDR3 regions from genomic DNA. Processing in the source paper ran as follows. Within the assay, amplification of reference gene primers was used to estimate how many nucleated cells each sample contained. To quantify the absolute abundance of each unique TCRbeta CDR3 rearrangement, sequence reads were collapsed and filtered. For each sample, productive Simpson clonality was calculated as the square root of Simpson's diversity index across productive rearrangements. TCRdb re-hosts the immuneACCESS table, in-frame sequences only. Its copies lack some clones; in the studies checked, an unresolved V gene accounts for under half of them, and the cause for the rest is not known. The V and J calls and the clone size are those of that table, but D and trimming were determined from the DNA. The sample table contains 150,000 to 160,000 clones; only one count was recorded for about four fifths of them. Clones ranked in the top ten supply just over 0.55% of the sample.

Input material: peripheral blood. The rearranged segments are TRBV4-2 and TRBJ2-2; TRBD2 aligns with 8 central bases. The receptor comes from a man between 60 and 75 years old with acute or convalescent COVID-19. The CDR3 in this case is CASSPGPTGTRAGELFF. In nucleotides, the sequence is TGTGCCAGCAGCCCCGGGCCTACCGGGACTAGGGCCGGGGAGCTGTTTTTT.